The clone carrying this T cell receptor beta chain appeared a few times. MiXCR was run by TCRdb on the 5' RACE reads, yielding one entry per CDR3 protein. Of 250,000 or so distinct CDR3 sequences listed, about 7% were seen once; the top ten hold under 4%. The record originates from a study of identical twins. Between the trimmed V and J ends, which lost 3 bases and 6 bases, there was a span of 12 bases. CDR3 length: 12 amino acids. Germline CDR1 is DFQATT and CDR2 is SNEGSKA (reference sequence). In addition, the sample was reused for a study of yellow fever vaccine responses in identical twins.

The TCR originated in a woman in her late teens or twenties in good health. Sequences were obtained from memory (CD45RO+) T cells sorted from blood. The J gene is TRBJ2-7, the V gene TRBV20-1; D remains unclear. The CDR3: CSASPGGREQYF. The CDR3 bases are TGCAGTGCTAGTCCGGGCGGTCGCGAGCAGTACTTC.